This TCR beta chain was profiled in a study of shared clonotypes between healthy human individuals. General study points: Sequencing depth was expected to affect clonotype sharing among donors.

This table comes from immunoSEQ multiplex PCR, and its TCRdb copy is limited to in-frame clones, with some not included. The sample contains roughly 2,000,000 clones, roughly 95% of which appear only once. A remark on this clone: Its antigen is currently unknown.

The CDR3 is made up of 17 amino acids. Germline V gene lookup returns CDR1 LGHNA and CDR2 YSLEER. With V trimmed by 1 base and J by 7 bases, 9 bases remained unmatched. As defined, naive CD8 cells were CD45RO-negative and positively selected for CCR7, with terminally differentiated effector memory CD45RA+ cells excluded. The rearrangement joins TRBV4-3 to TRBJ2-1, with 11 bases that match TRBD2. The sample consisted of naive CD8+ T cells sorted from blood. This receptor was taken from a man between 18 and 29 years old in good health. CDR3 sequence reads: CASSQALLAGAGNEQFF. CDR3 DNA sequence: TGCGCCAGCAGCCAAGCGCTACTAGCGGGGGCGGGTAATGAGCAGTTCTTC.